These 2 T cell receptor beta chains came from one sample sequenced in a study of blood T cell repertoires in COVID-19. Assay: immunoSEQ multiplex PCR; the TCRdb copy retains only in-frame clones and omits some. Of a few hundred thousand clones listed, approximately 86% are singletons. The material sequenced was peripheral blood. These receptors all stem from a woman between 50 and 59 years old who had recovered from COVID-19.

The J gene is TRBJ2-2, the V gene TRBV27; TRBD1 aligns across 8 bases. The CDR3 has 16 residues. The V gene's germline CDR1 is MNHEY and CDR2 SMNVEV (reference sequence). V lost 6 bases and J lost 3; bases outside the gene matches: 9. In nucleotides, the CDR3 is TGTGCCAGCAGACTAGAACGGACAGGGTACACCGGGGAGCTGTTTTTT. Translation gives CASRLERTGYTGELFF.

The chain recombines TRBV6-5 with TRBJ2-7; D is unclear. In germline, CDR1 is MNHEY, CDR2 SVGAGI. The ends were cut back, 6 bases at V and 2 bases at J, with 14 bases in the middle. The CDR3 is made up of 14 amino acids. CDR3 in amino acids: CASRTRIDTYEQYF. For the CDR3, the DNA is TGTGCCAGCAGGACAAGGATAGATACCTACGAGCAGTACTTC.